The rows below give T cell receptor beta chains drawn from one sample of a study of cytomegalovirus exposure and HLA in healthy donors. Sequenced by immunoSEQ multiplex PCR; TCRdb stores in-frame clones only, minus some. The data contain 130,000 or so clones, around 66% of them singletons. Source material: PBMCs. These TCRs come from a woman aged 35 to 49 in good health and CMV-seropositive. CDR3s include the opening cysteine and the closing phenylalanine or tryptophan. A D gene is named only where the DNA matches it firmly. Clone size appears in some rows only: once, few, many, or a class for an expanded clone.

>TRBV7-8|-|-|TRBJ1-2
CASSRDSYSYGYTF
TGTGCCAGCAGCCGGGACTCCTACTCCTATGGCTACACCTTC
>TRBV19|-|-|TRBJ2-7
CASSTGGLDVDEQYF
TGTGCCAGTAGTACAGGGGGACTAGACGTCGACGAGCAGTACTTC
>TRBV28|-|TRBD2|TRBJ2-1
CASSLWRAGLDNEQFF
TGTGCCAGCAGTTTATGGCGAGCGGGATTGGACAATGAGCAGTTCTTC
>TRBV19|-|TRBD2|TRBJ2-1
CASSIGGTRRNEQFF
TGTGCCAGTAGTATAGGTGGGACTAGGCGCAATGAGCAGTTCTTC
>TRBV28|-|TRBD2|TRBJ2-1
CASVGGSPGWDEQFF
TGTGCCAGCGTGGGGGGGTCGCCGGGATGGGATGAGCAGTTCTTC
>TRBV4-2|-|-|TRBJ1-2
CASSQTVEFYGYTF
TGTGCCAGCAGCCAAACGGTAGAGTTCTATGGCTACACCTTC
>TRBV30|-|-|TRBJ1-4
CAWSWGLGEKLFF
TGTGCCTGGAGTTGGGGGCTAGGGGAAAAACTGTTTTTT
>TRBV28|-|TRBD1|TRBJ1-2
CASSSRTGSYGYTF
TGTGCCAGCAGTTCCAGGACAGGGAGCTATGGCTACACCTTC
>TRBV7-6|-|TRBD2|TRBJ2-7
CASSLGLAGTRQYF
TGTGCCAGCAGCTTGGGGCTAGCGGGGACAAGGCAGTACTTC
>TRBV6-5|-|TRBD1|TRBJ2-2
CASSYPTGGDTGELFF
TGTGCCAGCAGTTACCCTACAGGGGGAGACACCGGGGAGCTGTTTTTT
>TRBV25-1|-|TRBD1|TRBJ2-7
CASSGSQGPPYEQYF
TGTGCCAGCAGTGGCTCACAGGGGCCCCCCTACGAGCAGTACTTC
>TRBV27|-|TRBD1|TRBJ1-1
CASRTGGGKAFF
TGTGCCAGCAGAACAGGGGGCGGGAAAGCTTTCTTT
>TRBV5-1|-|-|TRBJ2-7
CASSSPRVPYEQYF
TGCGCCAGCAGCTCCCCCCGGGTACCCTACGAGCAGTACTTC
>TRBV30|-|TRBD1|TRBJ1-3
CAEQGTSGNTIYF
TGTGCCGAACAGGGGACCTCTGGAAACACCATATATTTT
>TRBV29-1|-|TRBD1|TRBJ1-4
CSVTGQAQRTNEKLFF
TGCAGCGTCACCGGACAGGCCCAACGGACTAATGAAAAACTGTTTTTT
>TRBV10-3|-|-|TRBJ2-3
CAISPIGEGGTDTQYF
TGTGCCATCAGTCCCATCGGCGAGGGTGGCACAGATACGCAGTATTTT
>TRBV9|-|-|TRBJ1-1
CASSVAGVSNTEAFF
TGTGCCAGCAGCGTAGCCGGGGTATCGAACACTGAAGCTTTCTTT
>TRBV2|-|TRBD2|TRBJ2-3
CASNPASGGAADTQYF
TGTGCCAGCAACCCGGCTAGCGGGGGGGCTGCAGATACGCAGTATTTT
>TRBV6-1|-|TRBD1|TRBJ2-7
CASRDRSFYEQYF
TGTGCCAGCAGGGACAGGTCGTTCTACGAGCAGTACTTC
>TRBV6-1|once|-|TRBJ1-4
CASSDGGLTNEKLFF
TGTGCCAGCAGTGACGGGGGGCTCACTAATGAAAAACTGTTTTTT
>TRBV7-6|-|TRBD2|TRBJ2-7
CASSLASGTTNYEQYF
TGTGCCAGCAGCTTAGCGTCCGGGACTACCAACTACGAGCAGTACTTC
>TRBV11-3|few|-|TRBJ1-2
CASSLEGWGLEYGYTF
TGTGCCAGCAGCTTAGAAGGATGGGGGCTGGAATATGGCTACACCTTC
>TRBV7-6|-|TRBD2|TRBJ2-1
CASSLGLAGNNEQFF
TGTGCCAGCAGTTTGGGACTAGCGGGGAACAATGAGCAGTTCTTC
>TRBV19|-|TRBD2|TRBJ2-1
CASSDGLAGNPAYNEQFF
TGTGCCAGTAGTGACGGACTAGCGGGGAATCCGGCCTACAATGAGCAGTTCTTC
>TRBV25-1|-|TRBD2|TRBJ2-2
CASRTSGRETGELFF
TGTGCCAGCAGGACTAGCGGTCGAGAAACCGGGGAGCTGTTTTTT
>TRBV5-1|few|TRBD1|TRBJ1-1
CASSPTRGSNTEAFF
TGCGCCAGCAGCCCTACCAGGGGGTCGAACACTGAAGCTTTCTTT
>TRBV5-1|once|-|TRBJ2-5
CASSLTGEETQYF
TGCGCCAGCAGCTTGACTGGGGAGGAGACCCAGTACTTC
>TRBV30|-|TRBD2|TRBJ2-5
CAWSVAGVGETQYF
TGTGCCTGGAGTGTAGCGGGGGTGGGAGAGACCCAGTACTTC
>TRBV6-5|-|-|TRBJ1-5
CASSFLNQPQHF
TGTGCCAGCAGTTTTCTAAATCAGCCCCAGCATTTT
>TRBV6-1|-|-|TRBJ1-1
CASSYRAGTEAFF
TGTGCCAGCAGCTACAGGGCGGGCACTGAAGCTTTCTTT
>TRBV27|-|TRBD1|TRBJ2-3
CASRRRGQVFPSTDTQYF
TGTGCCAGCAGACGCCGGGGACAGGTTTTTCCTAGCACAGATACGCAGTATTTT
>TRBV6-5|few|TRBD2|TRBJ2-3
CASSLSSGGSDTQYF
TGTGCCAGCAGTTTAAGTAGCGGGGGCTCAGATACGCAGTATTTT
>TRBV6-5|-|TRBD2|TRBJ2-3
CASRRGGTDTQYF
TGTGCCAGCAGGCGGGGGGGCACAGATACGCAGTATTTT
>TRBV28|-|TRBD1|TRBJ1-5
CASRMTGSNQPQHF
TGTGCCAGCAGGATGACAGGGAGCAATCAGCCCCAGCATTTT
>TRBV28|-|TRBD1|TRBJ1-1
CASSSRTGGYTEAFF
TGTGCCAGCAGTTCCAGGACAGGGGGATACACTGAAGCCTTCTTT
>TRBV21-1|-|-|TRBJ1-1
CASSKRVPGQGTGSSSEAFF
TGTGCCAGCAGCAAAAGGGTCCCGGGACAGGGTACGGGGTCATCGTCTGAAGCTTTCTTT
>TRBV15|-|-|TRBJ1-2
CATSREDGHGYGYTF
TGTGCCACCAGCAGAGAGGATGGACATGGCTATGGCTACACCTTC
>TRBV6-5|-|TRBD1|TRBJ1-2
CASSQSPGTGSGYTF
TGTGCCAGCAGCCAGAGTCCCGGGACAGGCTCTGGCTACACCTTC
>TRBV2|-|TRBD1|TRBJ1-2
CASRMTGGADGYTF
TGTGCCAGCAGGATGACAGGGGGCGCTGATGGCTACACCTTC
>TRBV6-1|-|TRBD1|TRBJ1-2
CASSEGTGVSPLYGYTF
TGTGCCAGCAGTGAGGGGACAGGGGTCTCCCCCCTCTATGGCTACACCTTC
>TRBV6-4|-|TRBD2|TRBJ2-3
CASSDSTSGSGTQYF
TGTGCCAGCAGTGACTCGACTAGCGGGAGTGGTACGCAGTATTTT
>TRBV2|-|-|TRBJ2-7
CASSEALQVPYEQYF
TGTGCCAGCAGTGAAGCGCTTCAGGTTCCCTATGAGCAGTACTTC
>TRBV19|-|-|TRBJ1-5
CASSYPYSNQPQHF
TGTGCCAGTAGTTATCCGTATAGCAATCAGCCCCAGCATTTT